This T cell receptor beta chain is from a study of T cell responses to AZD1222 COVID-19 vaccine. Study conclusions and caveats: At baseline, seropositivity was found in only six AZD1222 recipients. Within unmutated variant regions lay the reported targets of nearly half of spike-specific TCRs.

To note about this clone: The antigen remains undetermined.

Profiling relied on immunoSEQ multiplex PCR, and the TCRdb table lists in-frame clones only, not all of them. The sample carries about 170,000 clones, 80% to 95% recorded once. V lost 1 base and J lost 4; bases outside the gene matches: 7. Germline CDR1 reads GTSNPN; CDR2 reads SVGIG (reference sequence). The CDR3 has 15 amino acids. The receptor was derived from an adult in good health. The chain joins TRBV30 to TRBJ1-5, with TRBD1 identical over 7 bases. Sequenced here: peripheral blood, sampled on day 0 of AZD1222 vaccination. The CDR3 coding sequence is TGTGCCTGGAGTGAATGGGCAGGGGGGAATCAGCCCCAGCATTTT. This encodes CAWSEWAGGNQPQHF.